This T cell receptor beta chain was captured in a study of blood T cell repertoires in COVID-19. J was trimmed by 0 bases and V by 2 bases; bases with no gene match: 4. The germline V gene has CDR1 SGDLS and CDR2 YYNGEE. The CDR3 is made up of 15 amino acids. Repertoires were generated with immunoSEQ multiplex PCR, while TCRdb's copy carries only in-frame clones and drops some. The sample has hundreds of thousands of clones, 75% to 90% seen once. The specimen was peripheral blood. The chain is built from TRBV9 and TRBJ2-7; TRBD1 aligns across 8 bases. This TCR was recovered from a woman between 50 and 59 years old with COVID-19, enrolled during active disease. CDR3 nucleotide sequence: TGTGCCAGCAGCGTCACAGGGGGTGACTCCTACGAGCAGTACTTC. Its translation is CASSVTGGDSYEQYF.